This passage covers 17 T cell receptor beta chains from one sample sequenced in a study of CXCR3-negative and CXCR3-positive naive CD8 T cells. Findings and limits, study-wide: The study found more hydrophobic TRB CDR3s in CXCR3-positive naive cells than in CXCR3-negative naive cells.

UMI-tagged TRB cDNA libraries were built via 5' RACE. TCRdb reprocessed the 5' RACE reads, keeping one entry per CDR3 protein, no DNA. Recorded for this sample: 65,000 to 75,000 distinct CDR3 sequences. Antigen specificity for these receptors is unknown. The source material was naive CXCR3+ CD8+ T cells from blood. The subset: CD45RO-CCR7+CD27+CD95- naive CD8+ T cells expressing CXCR3 (TNR3+). These receptor sequences come from a human donor in good health. Some clones in this sample may be carry-over from other donors' samples.

The chain links TRBV19 to TRBJ2-7; TCRdb names TRBD1, which stays unverified in the absence of DNA. The CDR3 length is 14 residues. Germline-derived CDR1 and CDR2 are LNHDA and SQIVND (reference sequence). This CDR3 reads CASSSGQGLDEQYF.

The chain uses TRBV27 and TRBJ2-1. Germline-derived CDR1 and CDR2 are MNHEY and SMNVEV (reference sequence). The CDR3 sequence is 11 residues long. This CDR3 reads CATSSYNEQFF.

The chain joins TRBV19 to TRBJ2-1; checking the TCRdb D call of TRBD1 is not possible without DNA. Germline V lookup: CDR1 LNHDA, CDR2 SQIVND (reference sequence). The CDR3 is 14 amino acids. The CDR3 sequence: CASAALSSYNEQFF.

CDR3 loop: CASSSNGLPPADTQYF. V gene TRBV7-9 combines with J gene TRBJ2-3; TCRdb gives TRBD2 as the D gene, but with no DNA this cannot be confirmed. The CDR3 has 16 amino acids. The germline V gene encodes CDR1 SEHNR and CDR2 FQNEAQ (reference sequence).

The chain combines TRBV6-5 with TRBJ1-2; the TCRdb D gene call, TRBD1, has no DNA to confirm it. Germline V lookup: CDR1 MNHEY, CDR2 SVGAGI. The CDR3 loop spans 18 amino acids. This chain's CDR3 is CASSYLPRQGARDYGYTF.

The chain employs TRBV5-1 and TRBJ2-1; TCRdb's assignment of TRBD1 cannot be checked, as there is no DNA. The CDR3 runs 14 residues. Looked up from germline, CDR1 is SGHRS and CDR2 is YFSETQ. The CDR3 loop reads CASSSGTGGDEQFF.

The genes are TRBV12-3 or TRBV12-4 and TRBJ2-4; TCRdb designates TRBD1, a call that cannot be tested without DNA. This CDR3 is 18 amino acids long. CDR3 sequence: CASSSGPGAHDLKNIQYF.

J is TRBJ2-1 and V is TRBV29-1; no DNA is available, so the TRBD2 call from TCRdb remains unchecked. This CDR3 is 14 amino acids long. The V gene's germline CDR1 is SQVTM and CDR2 ANQGSEA. The CDR3 here is CSVEDAGGPGEQFF.

The chain carries TRBV5-4 and TRBJ2-1; TCRdb outputs TRBD1, but without DNA this stays unchecked. There are 14 residues in the CDR3. Germline V lookup: CDR1 SGHNT, CDR2 YYREEE (reference sequence). CDR3 sequence reads: CASSFSSGGAEQFF.

This rearrangement joins TRBV20-1 to TRBJ2-3; TCRdb's D gene call, TRBD1, goes unchecked for lack of DNA. CDR1 is DFQATT and CDR2 is SNEGSKA in the germline V gene (reference sequence). The CDR3 covers 18 residues. The chain's CDR3 is CSASELAPPLPITDTQYF.

The chain links TRBV5-5 to TRBJ1-2; the D call from TCRdb, TRBD1, cannot be confirmed without DNA. The CDR3 runs to 13 residues. CDR1 and CDR2 from the germline V gene are SGHKS and YYEKEE (reference sequence). CDR3 protein: CASSLVGTGGITF.

The rearrangement uses TRBV12-5 and TRBJ1-4. Germline CDR1 LGHNT, CDR2 FRNRAP. The length of the CDR3 is 13 residues. The chain's CDR3 is CASAQSTNEKLFF.

The V call is TRBV6-2 or TRBV6-3, the J call TRBJ1-4; the TRBD1 assignment by TCRdb is unverifiable without DNA. The CDR3 contains 17 residues. The germline V gene has CDR1 MNHEY and CDR2 SVGEGT. CDR3 residues: CASSPAGVSSIGEKLFF.

The chain combines TRBV29-1 with TRBJ2-1; the D gene TCRdb calls, TRBD2, cannot be checked with no DNA. Germline-derived CDR1 and CDR2 are SQVTM and ANQGSEA. The CDR3 covers 13 residues. This CDR3 is CSVVGGGLDEQFF.

V is TRBV7-9 and J is TRBJ1-5; as DNA is missing, the TRBD1 call by TCRdb cannot be tested. The V gene's germline CDR1 is SEHNR and CDR2 FQNEAQ (reference sequence). The CDR3 sequence is 18 residues long. The CDR3 loop reads CASSLGGAGAWSNQPQHF.

The chain recombines TRBV29-1 with TRBJ2-1; lacking DNA, the TRBD1 call made by TCRdb goes unchecked. The CDR3 extends over 15 amino acids. Germline values: CDR1 SQVTM, CDR2 ANQGSEA. CDR3 sequence reads: CSVDGVVDRGNEQFF.

The rearrangement joins TRBV12-3 or TRBV12-4 to TRBJ2-7. This CDR3 has 14 residues. This chain's CDR3 is CASRLAGGLHEQYF.